Below are 31 T cell receptor beta chains sequenced from a single sample in a study of OX40 agonist ivuxolimab in advanced cancers. Assay used: immunoSEQ multiplex PCR; TCRdb lists only in-frame clones, some missing. The sample lists approximately 74,000 clones, roughly 85% occurring once. The sequencing here drew on CD4+ or CD8+ T cells sorted from blood, taken in a trial of the OX40 agonist ivuxolimab. Source of these receptors: an adult with an advanced solid tumor such as melanoma, head and neck, liver or kidney cancer.

CDR3 nucleotide sequence: TGTGCCAGCAGCGTAGGTGGTAGCGCGATAACTTATAATGAGCAGTTCTTC. Encoded protein: CASSVGGSAITYNEQFF. This chain joins TRBV9 and TRBJ2-1; D is possibly TRBD2 (5 bases). The V gene lost 0 bases and the J gene lost 7 bases, with 20 bases spanning the gap. CDR3 length: 17 residues. Germline V gene sequence: CDR1 SGDLS, CDR2 YYNGEE.

The rearrangement joins TRBV7-2 to TRBJ2-7; D not certain. The CDR3 runs to 12 residues. V dropped 5 bases and J dropped 3 bases, with 8 bases sitting between them. Germline lookup yields CDR1 SGHTA and CDR2 FQGNSA. The CDR3 sequence: CASSPGLYEQYF. CDR3 nucleotides: TGTGCCAGCAGCCCGGGCCTCTACGAGCAGTACTTC. The full variable domain, completed using reference TRBV7-2 and TRBJ2-7, is GAGVSQSPSNKVTEKGKDVELRCDPISGHTALYWYRQSLGQGLEFLIYFQGNSAPDKSGLPSDRFSAERTGGSVSTLTIQRTQQEDSAVYLCASSPGLYEQYFGPGTRLTVT.

The chain couples TRBV21-1 to TRBJ1-5. TRBV21-1 is a pseudogene locus. The CDR3 loop spans 15 amino acids. The CDR3, as DNA: TGTGCCAGCAGCAAGAGAACAGGGACTGATCAGCCCCAGCATTTT. Translation gives CASSKRTGTDQPQHF.

The sample holds a few counts of this clone. The genes are TRBV6-1 and TRBJ2-7; TRBD1 might be the D (5 bases). There are 12 residues in the CDR3. V was clipped by 7 bases and J by 2 bases, with 9 bases between them. Germline loops: CDR1 MNHNS, CDR2 SASEGT. The CDR3: CASKTVTYEQYF. The CDR3 coding sequence is TGTGCCAGCAAGACAGTCACCTACGAGCAGTACTTC.

V and J are TRBV7-2 and TRBJ2-1, with TRBD1 identical over 7 bases. Trimming removed 5 bases from V and 9 bases from J; junction bases left unmatched: 7. CDR1 is SGHTA, CDR2 FQGNSA, per germline. CDR3 length: 13 amino acids. Written as DNA, the CDR3 is TGTGCCAGCAGCGTAGACAGGGCGACTGAGCAGTTCTTC. It codes for CASSVDRATEQFF. Combining the CDR3 with reference TRBV7-2 and TRBJ2-1 gives the whole variable domain GAGVSQSPSNKVTEKGKDVELRCDPISGHTALYWYRQSLGQGLEFLIYFQGNSAPDKSGLPSDRFSAERTGGSVSTLTIQRTQQEDSAVYLCASSVDRATEQFFGPGTRLTVL.

This sequence joins TRBV5-6 and TRBJ2-3; D is perhaps TRBD1 (5 bases). The V end lost 0 bases, the J end lost 7 bases, and 9 bases lay between the germline ends. The length of the CDR3 is 13 residues. Per the germline V gene, CDR1 is SGHDT and CDR2 is YYEEEE. The CDR3 nucleotides read TGTGCCAGCAGCTTGGGGGGCCAGAATACGCAGTATTTT. Protein product: CASSLGGQNTQYF.

In its sample, this clone was seen a few times. CDR3 nucleotides: TGTGCCAGCAGTTTGAACCCGGCCGAGCAGTACTTC. As protein: CASSLNPAEQYF. The chain is built from TRBV28 and TRBJ2-7; D not certain. Germline V gene sequence: CDR1 MDHEN, CDR2 SYDVKM. The V gene lost 3 bases and the J gene lost 6 bases, with 9 bases spanning the gap. The length of the CDR3 is 12 residues.

This chain joins TRBV6-1 and TRBJ2-7; 9 bases fit TRBD2. Unmatched junction bases numbered 4, after V lost 2 bases and J lost 2 bases. The germline V gene encodes CDR1 MNHNS and CDR2 SASEGT. The CDR3 length is 15 residues. The CDR3 region is CASSERAGGPYEQYF. CDR3 sequence (DNA): TGTGCCAGCAGTGAAAGGGCGGGAGGGCCCTACGAGCAGTACTTC.

The chain recombines TRBV6-1 with TRBJ1-5; the match to TRBD1 covers 7 bases. Trimming cost V 5 bases and J 7 bases; bases outside gene matches: 8. Germline assignment: CDR1 MNHNS and CDR2 SASEGT. CDR3 length: 14 residues. The CDR3 DNA follows: TGTGCCAGCAGTATACAGGGGCCGGGACAGCCCCAGCATTTT. This sequence encodes CASSIQGPGQPQHF.

The gene calls are TRBV5-1 and TRBJ2-2, with D uncertain. The CDR3 has 13 amino acids. Trimming pared 3 bases from V and 7 bases from J, leaving 10 bases between. Germline V CDR1 and CDR2: SGHRS, YFSETQ. The CDR3 loop reads CASSSARDGELFF. The CDR3 DNA is TGCGCCAGCAGCTCAGCTAGGGACGGGGAGCTGTTTTTT.

The V gene is TRBV28, the J gene TRBJ1-1; D is undetermined. Trimming removed 3 bases at V and 10 bases at J, with 9 bases between. CDR1 MDHEN and CDR2 SYDVKM come from the germline V gene. The length of the CDR3 is 11 residues. CDR3 coding DNA: TGTGCCAGCAGTTTCAAACGGGGAGCTTTCTTT. Translating gives CASSFKRGAFF.

The V call is TRBV2, the J call TRBJ1-2; D possibly corresponds to TRBD1 (6 bases). V lost 4 bases and J 3 bases, leaving 12 bases between the germline ends. This CDR3 comprises 14 residues. CDR1 is SNHLY, CDR2 FYNNEI, per germline. The CDR3 bases are TGTGCCAGCAGTGTTTGGGGGCTCGACTATGGCTACACCTTC. This encodes CASSVWGLDYGYTF. Full variable domain (rest looked up from reference TRBV2 and TRBJ1-2): EPEVTQTPSHQVTQMGQEVILRCVPISNHLYFYWYRQILGQKVEFLVSFYNNEISEKSEIFDDQFSVERPDGSNFTLKIRSTKLEDSAMYFCASSVWGLDYGYTFGSGTRLTVV.

The chain links TRBV30 to TRBJ2-5, with no clear D. Germline V gives CDR1 GTSNPN, CDR2 SVGIG (reference sequence). Between the trimmed V and J ends, which lost 2 bases and 5 bases, there was a span of 12 bases. The CDR3 has 13 residues. DNA of the CDR3: TGTGCCTGGAGTAGCAGTTCTAGGGAGACCCAGTACTTC. This translates into CAWSSSSRETQYF.

The V and J genes are TRBV7-3 and TRBJ2-1, with 9 bases matching TRBD1. From germline, CDR1 is SGHTA and CDR2 FQGTGA. V gave up 5 bases and J gave up 1 base; unmatched junction bases: 0. The CDR3 is 14 residues long. For the CDR3, the DNA is TGTGCCAGCAGCGACAGGGGGTCCTACAATGAGCAGTTCTTC. Protein product: CASSDRGSYNEQFF.

The V and J genes are TRBV20-1 and TRBJ2-7; D is uncertain. CDR3 length: 10 residues. V was shortened by 3 bases and J by 5 bases, with 5 bases between the two germline ends. Germline V CDR1 and CDR2: DFQATT, SNEGSKA (reference sequence). The CDR3 region is CSASVNEQYF. For the CDR3, the DNA is TGCAGTGCTAGTGTTAACGAGCAGTACTTC.

This clone is a singleton in its sample. The chain recombines TRBV27 with TRBJ2-7; 9 nucleotides line up with TRBD1. CDR3 size: 13 residues. Germline V gives CDR1 MNHEY, CDR2 SMNVEV (reference sequence). Germline trimming cut 9 bases from V and 2 bases from J; bases unmatched to any gene: 5. Here the CDR3 reads CASGGQGPYEQYF. The CDR3 nucleotides are TGTGCCAGTGGGGGACAGGGTCCCTACGAGCAGTACTTC.

The chain combines TRBV15 with TRBJ1-5, with a possible D match to TRBD1 (5 bases). Trimming removed 0 bases from V and 6 bases from J, with 12 bases in between. Germline V gene data show CDR1 as LNHNV and CDR2 as YYDKDF (reference sequence). This CDR3 region has 15 residues. CDR3 nucleotides: TGTGCCACCAGCAGAGAGTGGCAGGGCGGTCAGCCCCAGCATTTT. This gives the protein CATSREWQGGQPQHF.

This chain uses TRBV7-9 with TRBJ1-1; 10 bases are a match to TRBD1. J was trimmed by 5 bases and V by 4 bases; bases with no gene match: 4. The CDR3 covers 14 residues. Per germline, CDR1 SEHNR and CDR2 FQNEAQ (reference sequence). The CDR3 DNA follows: TGTGCCAGCAGCTCCCGACAGGGGGCGACTGAAGCTTTCTTT. This codes for CASSSRQGATEAFF.

V and J are TRBV19 and TRBJ2-1, with D perhaps matching TRBD1 (5 bases). Trimming removed 4 bases from V and 4 bases from J, with 11 bases in between. Germline V gives CDR1 LNHDA, CDR2 SQIVND (reference sequence). This CDR3 spans 14 amino acids. In DNA form, the CDR3 reads TGTGCCAGTAGTACCGTCGCAGGGTACAATGAGCAGTTCTTC. It encodes CASSTVAGYNEQFF.

The chain employs TRBV15 and TRBJ2-3; weak D call: TRBD1 (5 bases). Trimming stripped 9 bases from V and 5 bases from J, with 21 bases between. The CDR3 loop spans 15 amino acids. Germline V gene data show CDR1 as LNHNV and CDR2 as YYDKDF (reference sequence). The CDR3 DNA reads TGTGCCACAGACCAGGGTGCTAAGGCCCAAGATACGCAGTATTTT. Translation gives CATDQGAKAQDTQYF.

CDR3 in amino acids: CASSLAAVGGNEKLFF. Here the CDR3 DNA reads TGCGCCAGCAGCTTGGCCGCCGTCGGGGGTAATGAAAAACTGTTTTTT. V is TRBV5-1 and J is TRBJ1-4; D is perhaps TRBD1 (5 bases). The length of the CDR3 is 16 residues. The V end lost 0 bases, the J end lost 4 bases, and 13 bases lay between the germline ends. Germline-derived CDR1 and CDR2 are SGHRS and YFSETQ.

V gene TRBV11-3 combines with J gene TRBJ2-3; TRBD1 is a possible D gene (5 bases). The germline V and J ends were trimmed by 5 bases and 4 bases, with 10 bases remaining between them. Germline V lookup: CDR1 SGHNT, CDR2 YENEEA. This CDR3 has 13 amino acids. CDR3 loop: CASSVQGSDTQYF. CDR3 coding DNA: TGTGCCAGCAGCGTTCAGGGTTCAGATACGCAGTATTTT.

This chain connects TRBV7-7 to TRBJ2-1; D is unresolved. The V end lost 4 bases, the J end lost 0 bases, and 10 bases lay between the germline ends. The CDR3 covers 15 residues. CDR1 is SSHAT and CDR2 is FNYEAQ in the germline V gene (reference sequence). The CDR3 is CASSSTLSSYNEQFF. Written as DNA, the CDR3 is TGTGCCAGCAGCTCAACACTGAGCTCCTACAATGAGCAGTTCTTC.

This sequence joins TRBV20-1 and TRBJ1-2, with D possibly TRBD1 on 6 matching bases. Trimming left V 1 base short and J 12 bases short, with 12 bases between. Per the germline V gene, CDR1 is DFQATT and CDR2 is SNEGSKA (reference sequence). This CDR3 contains 11 residues. DNA for the CDR3: TGCAGTGCTAGAGGCAGCAGGGGTGACACCTTC. Translated: CSARGSRGDTF.

V gene TRBV18 combines with J gene TRBJ2-1; a possible D gene is TRBD1 (6 bases). Looked up from germline, CDR1 is KGHSH and CDR2 is LQKENI. Trimming took off 5 bases at V and 6 bases at J, with 8 bases between the two ends. This CDR3 is 12 amino acids long. The CDR3 here is CASSYRVNEQFF. The CDR3, as DNA: TGTGCCAGCTCATACAGGGTCAATGAGCAGTTCTTC.

The chain is built from TRBV28 and TRBJ1-1, with a weak D call TRBD1 (5 bases). The CDR3 runs to 15 residues. The V and J ends lost 5 bases and 5 bases respectively, with 18 bases between them. From germline, CDR1 is MDHEN and CDR2 SYDVKM. CDR3 coding DNA: TGTGCCAGCAGTACATTCGGGCAGGGCAGGACTGAAGCTTTCTTT. It is translated as CASSTFGQGRTEAFF.

This chain links TRBV7-3 with TRBJ2-1, with 10 positions matching TRBD2. This CDR3 spans 17 amino acids. Germline V gene sequence: CDR1 SGHTA, CDR2 FQGTGA. The ends lost 8 bases at V and 0 bases at J; junction bases unmatched: 10. CDR3 amino acids: CASSASGGSSSYNEQFF. The CDR3 DNA reads as TGTGCCAGCTCAGCTAGCGGGGGTTCAAGCTCCTACAATGAGCAGTTCTTC.

The chain uses TRBV2 and TRBJ2-3, with 13 positions matching TRBD2. Trimming removed 6 bases from V and 3 bases from J; junction bases left unmatched: 9. The germline CDR1 and CDR2 sequences are SNHLY and FYNNEI. The CDR3 extends over 17 amino acids. DNA for the CDR3: TGTGCCAGCAGCACTAGCGGGGGGGGCCGGGGGACAGATACGCAGTATTTT. Protein: CASSTSGGGRGTDTQYF.

The chain is built from TRBV6-1 and TRBJ2-2; D possibly uses TRBD1 or TRBD2 (7 bases each). Germline assignment: CDR1 MNHNS and CDR2 SASEGT. The CDR3 is 15 amino acids. The germline V and J ends were trimmed by 7 bases and 5 bases, with 17 bases remaining between them. CDR3 loop: CASKRDSPTTGELFF. The CDR3 region has the DNA TGTGCCAGCAAGCGGGACAGTCCTACAACCGGGGAGCTGTTTTTT.

The gene calls are TRBV7-3 and TRBJ2-2, with D tentatively TRBD1 or TRBD2 (5 bases each). The CDR3 has 15 residues. CDR1 is SGHTA and CDR2 is FQGTGA in the germline V gene. V lost 2 bases, J lost 4 bases, and 11 bases lay in between. CDR3 residues: CASSLGGPSTGELFF. The DNA for the CDR3 is TGTGCCAGCAGCTTAGGGGGTCCCTCCACCGGGGAGCTGTTTTTT.

This chain links TRBV28 with TRBJ2-7, with 8 bases matching TRBD1. After removal of 5 bases from V and 3 bases from J, the junction contained 12 bases not matched to a gene. This CDR3 has 16 amino acids. The germline CDR1 and CDR2 sequences are MDHEN and SYDVKM. CDR3: CASSPTPGTGYYEQYF. CDR3 bases: TGTGCCAGCAGTCCCACCCCCGGGACAGGTTACTACGAGCAGTACTTC.